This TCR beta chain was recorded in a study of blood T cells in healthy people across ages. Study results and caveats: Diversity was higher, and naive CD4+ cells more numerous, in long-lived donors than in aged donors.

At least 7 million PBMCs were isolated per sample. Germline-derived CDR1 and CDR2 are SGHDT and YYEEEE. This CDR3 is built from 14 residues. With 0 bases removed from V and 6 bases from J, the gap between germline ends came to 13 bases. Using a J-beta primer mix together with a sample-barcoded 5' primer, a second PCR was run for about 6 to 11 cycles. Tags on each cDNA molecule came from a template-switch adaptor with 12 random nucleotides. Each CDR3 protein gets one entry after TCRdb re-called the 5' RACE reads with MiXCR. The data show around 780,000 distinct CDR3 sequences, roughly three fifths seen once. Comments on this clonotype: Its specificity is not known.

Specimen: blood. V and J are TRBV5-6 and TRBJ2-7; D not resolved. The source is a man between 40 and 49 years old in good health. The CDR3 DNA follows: TGTGCCAGCAGCTTGGCTCAGGCTGTAAGCGAGCAGTACTTC. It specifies CASSLAQAVSEQYF.